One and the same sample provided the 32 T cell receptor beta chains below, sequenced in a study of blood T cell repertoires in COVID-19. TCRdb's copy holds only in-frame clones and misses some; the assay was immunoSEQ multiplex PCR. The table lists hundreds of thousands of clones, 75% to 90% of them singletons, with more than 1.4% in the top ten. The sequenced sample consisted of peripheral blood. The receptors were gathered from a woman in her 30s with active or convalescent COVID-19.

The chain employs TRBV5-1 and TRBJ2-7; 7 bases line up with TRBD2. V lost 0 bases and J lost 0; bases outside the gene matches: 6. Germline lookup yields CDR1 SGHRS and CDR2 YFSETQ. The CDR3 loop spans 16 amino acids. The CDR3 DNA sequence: TGCGCCAGCAGCTTGGTAGCGGGCGGGGACTCCTACGAGCAGTACTTC. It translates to CASSLVAGGDSYEQYF.

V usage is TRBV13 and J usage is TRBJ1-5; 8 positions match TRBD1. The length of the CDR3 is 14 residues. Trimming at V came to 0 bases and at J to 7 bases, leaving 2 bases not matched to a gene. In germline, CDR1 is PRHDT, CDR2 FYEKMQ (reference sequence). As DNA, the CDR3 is TGTGCCAGCAGCTTAGGCAGGGGGCGACAGCCCCAGCATTTT. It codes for CASSLGRGRQPQHF.

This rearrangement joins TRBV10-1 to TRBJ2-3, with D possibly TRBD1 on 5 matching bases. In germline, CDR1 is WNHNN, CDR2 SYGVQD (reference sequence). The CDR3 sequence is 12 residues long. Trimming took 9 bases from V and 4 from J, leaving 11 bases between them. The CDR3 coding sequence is TGCGCCAGTAGGGGTGGCCCAGATACGCAGTATTTT. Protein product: CASRGGPDTQYF.

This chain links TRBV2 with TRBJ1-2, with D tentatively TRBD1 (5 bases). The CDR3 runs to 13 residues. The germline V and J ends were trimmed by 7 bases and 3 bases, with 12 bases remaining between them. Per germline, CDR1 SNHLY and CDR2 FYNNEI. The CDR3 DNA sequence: TGTGCCAGCATGGGGGGAGGGGACTATGGCTACACCTTC. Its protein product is CASMGGGDYGYTF.

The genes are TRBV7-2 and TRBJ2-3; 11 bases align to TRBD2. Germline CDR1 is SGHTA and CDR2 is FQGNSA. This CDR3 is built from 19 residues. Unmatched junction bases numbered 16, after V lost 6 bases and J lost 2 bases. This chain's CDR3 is CASSPTSGRGIWATDTQYF. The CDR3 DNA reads TGTGCCAGCAGTCCAACTAGCGGGAGAGGGATTTGGGCCACAGATACGCAGTATTTT.

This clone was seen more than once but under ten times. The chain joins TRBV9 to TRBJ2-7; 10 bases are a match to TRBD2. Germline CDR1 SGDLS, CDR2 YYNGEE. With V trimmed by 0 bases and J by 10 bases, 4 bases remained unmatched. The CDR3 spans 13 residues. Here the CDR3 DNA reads TGTGCCAGCAGCGTAGAAACTAGCGGGGCCCAGTACTTC. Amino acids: CASSVETSGAQYF.

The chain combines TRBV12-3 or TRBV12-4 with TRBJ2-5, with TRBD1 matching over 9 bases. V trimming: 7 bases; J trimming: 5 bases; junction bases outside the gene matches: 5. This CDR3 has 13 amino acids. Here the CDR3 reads CASNPDRGETQYF. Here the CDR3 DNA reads TGTGCCAGCAACCCCGACAGGGGGGAGACCCAGTACTTC.

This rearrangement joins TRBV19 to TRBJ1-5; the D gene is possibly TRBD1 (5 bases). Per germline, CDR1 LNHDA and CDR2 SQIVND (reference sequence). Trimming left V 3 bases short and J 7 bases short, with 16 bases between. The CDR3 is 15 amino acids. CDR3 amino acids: CASSIVMGGWQPQHF. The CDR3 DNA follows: TGTGCCAGTAGTATTGTTATGGGGGGGTGGCAGCCCCAGCATTTT.

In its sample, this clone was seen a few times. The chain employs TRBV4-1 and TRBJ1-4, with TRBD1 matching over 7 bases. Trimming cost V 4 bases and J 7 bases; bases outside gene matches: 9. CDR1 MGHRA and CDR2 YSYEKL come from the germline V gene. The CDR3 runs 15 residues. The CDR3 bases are TGCGCCAGCAGCCCTGACAGGGATCCCACTGAAAAACTGTTTTTT. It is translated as CASSPDRDPTEKLFF.

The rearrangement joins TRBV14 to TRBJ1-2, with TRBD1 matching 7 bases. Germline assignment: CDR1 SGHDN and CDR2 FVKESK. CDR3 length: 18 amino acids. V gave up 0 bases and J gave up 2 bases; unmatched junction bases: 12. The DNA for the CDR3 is TGTGCCAGCAGCCAAGAACGCCCAGGGGGGCTCAACAACTATGGCTACACCTTC. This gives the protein CASSQERPGGLNNYGYTF.

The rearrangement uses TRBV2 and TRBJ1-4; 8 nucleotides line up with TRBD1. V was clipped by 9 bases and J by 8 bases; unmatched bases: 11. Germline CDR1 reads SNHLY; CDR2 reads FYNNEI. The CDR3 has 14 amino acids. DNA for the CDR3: TGTGCCAGGGGCCGGGACAGGTCGGACGAAAAACTGTTTTTT. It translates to CARGRDRSDEKLFF.

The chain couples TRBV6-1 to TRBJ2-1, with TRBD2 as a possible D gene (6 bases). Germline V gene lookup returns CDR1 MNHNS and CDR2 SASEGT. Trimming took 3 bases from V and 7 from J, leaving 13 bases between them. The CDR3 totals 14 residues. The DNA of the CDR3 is TGTGCCAGCAGTGACATCTGGGGGAGGAATGAGCAGTTCTTC. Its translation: CASSDIWGRNEQFF.

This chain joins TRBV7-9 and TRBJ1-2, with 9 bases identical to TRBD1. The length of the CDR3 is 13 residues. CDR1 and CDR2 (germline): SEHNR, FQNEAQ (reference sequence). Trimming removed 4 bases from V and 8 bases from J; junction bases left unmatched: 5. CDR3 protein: CASSSYRGQGYTF. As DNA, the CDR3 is TGTGCCAGCAGCTCGTACAGGGGGCAAGGCTACACCTTC. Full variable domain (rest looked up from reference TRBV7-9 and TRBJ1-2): DTGVSQNPRHKITKRGQNVTFRCDPISEHNRLYWYRQTLGQGPEFLTYFQNEAQLEKSRLLSDRFSAERPKGSFSTLEIQRTEQGDSAMYLCASSSYRGQGYTFGSGTRLTVV.

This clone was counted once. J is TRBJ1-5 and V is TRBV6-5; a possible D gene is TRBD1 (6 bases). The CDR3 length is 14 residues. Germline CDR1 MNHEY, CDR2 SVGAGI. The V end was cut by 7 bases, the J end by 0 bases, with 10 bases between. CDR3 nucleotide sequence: TGTGCCAGCAATTCAGGGGCTAGCAATCAGCCCCAGCATTTT. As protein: CASNSGASNQPQHF.

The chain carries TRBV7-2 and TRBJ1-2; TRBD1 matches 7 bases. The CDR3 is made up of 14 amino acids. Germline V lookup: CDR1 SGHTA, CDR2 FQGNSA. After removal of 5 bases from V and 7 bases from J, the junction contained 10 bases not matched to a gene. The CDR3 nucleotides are TGTGCCAGCAGCGAGGGGGCAGGGGGAAGTGGCTACACCTTC. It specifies CASSEGAGGSGYTF.

The CDR3 DNA sequence: TGTGCCAGCAGCTGGACCGGGGGTAACTATGGCTACACCTTC. This encodes CASSWTGGNYGYTF. The genes are TRBV5-6 and TRBJ1-2; possible D gene TRBD1, 5 bases. Germline CDR1 SGHDT, CDR2 YYEEEE. Trimming shortened V by 3 bases and J by 1 base, and 10 bases separated the two germline ends. The CDR3 sequence is 14 residues long.

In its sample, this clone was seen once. The CDR3 sequence: CASRDPQGGDTQYF. Written as DNA, the CDR3 is TGCGCCAGCAGGGATCCGCAGGGGGGCGATACGCAGTATTTT. This sequence joins TRBV5-1 and TRBJ2-3, with D possibly being TRBD1 (7 bases). The CDR3 has 14 amino acids. Deletions cut 5 bases from V and 6 bases from J, with 16 bases between. The germline V gene has CDR1 SGHRS and CDR2 YFSETQ.

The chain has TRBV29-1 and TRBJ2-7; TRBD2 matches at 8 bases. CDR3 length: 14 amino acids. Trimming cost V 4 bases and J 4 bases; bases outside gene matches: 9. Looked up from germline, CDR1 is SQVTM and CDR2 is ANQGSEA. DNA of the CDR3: TGCAGCGTTGGAAAGTCCAGCGGGGGTTACGAGCAGTACTTC. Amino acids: CSVGKSSGGYEQYF.

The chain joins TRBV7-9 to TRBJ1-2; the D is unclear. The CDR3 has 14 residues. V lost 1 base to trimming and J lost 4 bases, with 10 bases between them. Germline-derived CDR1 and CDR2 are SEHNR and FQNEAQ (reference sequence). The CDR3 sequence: CASSLEPDLYGYTF. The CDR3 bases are TGTGCCAGCAGCTTAGAACCAGATCTCTATGGCTACACCTTC. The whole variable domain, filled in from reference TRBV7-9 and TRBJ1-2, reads DTGVSQNPRHKITKRGQNVTFRCDPISEHNRLYWYRQTLGQGPEFLTYFQNEAQLEKSRLLSDRFSAERPKGSFSTLEIQRTEQGDSAMYLCASSLEPDLYGYTFGSGTRLTVV.

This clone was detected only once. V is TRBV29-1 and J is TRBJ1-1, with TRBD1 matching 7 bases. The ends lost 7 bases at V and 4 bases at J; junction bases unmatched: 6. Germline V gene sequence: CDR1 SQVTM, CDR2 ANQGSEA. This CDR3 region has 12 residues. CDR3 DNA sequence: TGCAGCGCCCGACAGGGTGGCACTGAAGCTTTCTTT. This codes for CSARQGGTEAFF.

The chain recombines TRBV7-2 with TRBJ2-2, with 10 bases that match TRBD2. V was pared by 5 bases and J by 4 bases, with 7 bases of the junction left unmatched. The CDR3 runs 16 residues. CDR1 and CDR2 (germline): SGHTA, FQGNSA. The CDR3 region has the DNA TGTGCCAGCAGCCCTTTAGCGGGAGGATTCACCGGGGAGCTGTTTTTT. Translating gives CASSPLAGGFTGELFF.

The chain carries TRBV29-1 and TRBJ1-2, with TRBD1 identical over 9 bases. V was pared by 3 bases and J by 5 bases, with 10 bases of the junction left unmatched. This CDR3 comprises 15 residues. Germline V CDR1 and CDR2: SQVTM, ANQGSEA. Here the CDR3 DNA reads TGCAGCGTTGATTCCGAGACAGGGGGTAGTTATGGCTACACCTTC. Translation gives CSVDSETGGSYGYTF.

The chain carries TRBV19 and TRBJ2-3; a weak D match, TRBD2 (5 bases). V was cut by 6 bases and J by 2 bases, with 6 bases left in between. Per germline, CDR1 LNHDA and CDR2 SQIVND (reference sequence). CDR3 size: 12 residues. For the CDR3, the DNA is TGTGCCAGTAGCGGGGTCACAGATACGCAGTATTTT. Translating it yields CASSGVTDTQYF.

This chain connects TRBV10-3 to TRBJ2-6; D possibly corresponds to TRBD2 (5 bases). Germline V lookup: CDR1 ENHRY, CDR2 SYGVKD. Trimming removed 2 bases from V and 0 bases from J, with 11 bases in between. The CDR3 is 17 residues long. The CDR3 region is CAISEGTGTSGANVLTF. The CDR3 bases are TGTGCCATCAGTGAGGGCACGGGAACCTCTGGGGCCAACGTCCTGACTTTC.

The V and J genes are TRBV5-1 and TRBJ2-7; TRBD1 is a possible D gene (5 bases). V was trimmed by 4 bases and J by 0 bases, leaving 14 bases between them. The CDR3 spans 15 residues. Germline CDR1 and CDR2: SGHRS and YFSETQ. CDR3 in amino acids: CASSVDKRSSYEQYF. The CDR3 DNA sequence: TGCGCCAGCAGCGTGGACAAACGAAGCTCCTACGAGCAGTACTTC.

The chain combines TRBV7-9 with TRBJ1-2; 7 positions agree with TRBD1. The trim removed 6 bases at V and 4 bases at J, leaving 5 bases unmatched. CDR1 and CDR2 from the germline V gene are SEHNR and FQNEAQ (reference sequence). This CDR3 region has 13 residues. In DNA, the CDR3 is TGTGCCAGCAGGGAGGGGGCCGGCTATGGCTACACCTTC. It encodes CASREGAGYGYTF.

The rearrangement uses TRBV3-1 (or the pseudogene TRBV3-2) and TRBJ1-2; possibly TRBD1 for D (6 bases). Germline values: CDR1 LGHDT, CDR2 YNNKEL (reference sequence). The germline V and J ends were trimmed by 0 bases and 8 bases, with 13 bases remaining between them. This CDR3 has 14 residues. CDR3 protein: CASSQDYRTDGYTF. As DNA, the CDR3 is TGTGCCAGCAGCCAAGATTATAGGACAGACGGCTACACCTTC.

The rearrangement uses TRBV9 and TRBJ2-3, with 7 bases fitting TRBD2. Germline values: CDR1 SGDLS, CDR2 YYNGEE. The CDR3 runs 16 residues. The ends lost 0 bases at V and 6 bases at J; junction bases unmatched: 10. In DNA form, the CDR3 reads TGTGCCAGCAGCGTAGAGTTAGGCGGGAGCGTGGATACGCAGTATTTT. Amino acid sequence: CASSVELGGSVDTQYF. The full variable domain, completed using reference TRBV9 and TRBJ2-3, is DSGVTQTPKHLITATGQRVTLRCSPRSGDLSVYWYQQSLDQGLQFLIQYYNGEERAKGNILERFSAQQFPDLHSELNLSSLELGDSALYFCASSVELGGSVDTQYFGPGTRLTVL.

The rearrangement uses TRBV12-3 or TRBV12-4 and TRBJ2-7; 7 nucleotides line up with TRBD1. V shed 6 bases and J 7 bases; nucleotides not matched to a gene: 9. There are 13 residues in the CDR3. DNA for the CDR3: TGTGCCAGCAGCCACGGGACAGCATTGGAGCAGTACTTC. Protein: CASSHGTALEQYF.

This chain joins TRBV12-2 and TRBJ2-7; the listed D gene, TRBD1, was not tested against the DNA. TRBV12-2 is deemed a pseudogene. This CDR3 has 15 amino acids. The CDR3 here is CASRSPGTGPYEQYF. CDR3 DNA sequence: TGTGCAAGTCGCTCGCCCGGGACAGGTCCCTACGAGCAGTACTTC.

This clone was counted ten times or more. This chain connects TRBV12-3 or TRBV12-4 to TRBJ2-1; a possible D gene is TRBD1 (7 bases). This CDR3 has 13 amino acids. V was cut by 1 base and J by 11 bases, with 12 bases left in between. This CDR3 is CASSLGGGGQQFF. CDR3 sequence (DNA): TGTGCCAGCAGTTTAGGTGGAGGGGGCCAGCAGTTCTTC.

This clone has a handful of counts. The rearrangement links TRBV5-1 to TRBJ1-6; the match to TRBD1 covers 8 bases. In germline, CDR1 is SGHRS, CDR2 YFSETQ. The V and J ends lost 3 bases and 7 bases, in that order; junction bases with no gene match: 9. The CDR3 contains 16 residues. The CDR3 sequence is CASSYQGAPVNSPLHF. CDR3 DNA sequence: TGCGCCAGCAGCTACCAGGGGGCCCCCGTCAATTCACCCCTCCACTTT.